This TCR beta chain was observed in a study of blood T cell repertoires in COVID-19. With V trimmed by 4 bases and J by 2 bases, 10 bases remained unmatched. The length of the CDR3 is 16 residues. Germline V lookup: CDR1 MNHNS, CDR2 SASEGT. One Seattle source followed patients from active infection through their disease course. Only in-frame clones appear in the TCRdb table, and some are missing; sequencing was by immunoSEQ multiplex PCR. Counted here are about 480,000 clones, approximately 88% occurring once; the ten biggest clones make up roughly 8%. This clonotype originated in a woman aged 45-65 years with COVID-19, enrolled during active disease. The V call is TRBV6-1, the J call TRBJ1-2; 7 positions match TRBD1. The source material was peripheral blood. Here the CDR3 DNA reads TGTGCCAGCAGTGTGGGACAGAAGCCGCCAAACTATGGCTACACCTTC. The encoded protein is CASSVGQKPPNYGYTF.